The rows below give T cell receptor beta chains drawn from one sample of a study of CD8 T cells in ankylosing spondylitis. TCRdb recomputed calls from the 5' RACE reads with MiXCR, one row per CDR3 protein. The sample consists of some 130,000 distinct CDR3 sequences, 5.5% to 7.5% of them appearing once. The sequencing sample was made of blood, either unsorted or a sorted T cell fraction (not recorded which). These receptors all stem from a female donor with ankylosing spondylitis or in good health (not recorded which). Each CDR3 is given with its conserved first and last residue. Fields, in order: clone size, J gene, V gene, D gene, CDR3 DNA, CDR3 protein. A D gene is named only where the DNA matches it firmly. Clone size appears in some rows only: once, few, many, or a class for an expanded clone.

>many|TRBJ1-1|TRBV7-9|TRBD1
TGTGCCAGCAGCTTCGCGACAGGGGCCTCGAACACTGAAGCTTTCTTT
CASSFATGASNTEAFF
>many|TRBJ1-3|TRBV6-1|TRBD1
TGTGCCAGCAGTGAACTTGACAGGGATTCTGGAAACACCATATATTTT
CASSELDRDSGNTIYF
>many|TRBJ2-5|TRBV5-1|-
TGCGCCAGCAGCTTGGATCCATCTACTACAGAGACCCAGTACTTC
CASSLDPSTTETQYF
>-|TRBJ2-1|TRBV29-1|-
TGCAGCGTTGTACATGGGCCCAATGAGCAGTTCTTC
CSVVHGPNEQFF
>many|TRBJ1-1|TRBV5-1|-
TGCGCCAGCAGCTTTCAGGGGAACACTGAAGCTTTCTTT
CASSFQGNTEAFF
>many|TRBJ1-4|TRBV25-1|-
TGTGCCAGCAGTGAATATAAGGGGGGGGGTGAAAAACTGTTTTTT
CASSEYKGGGEKLFF
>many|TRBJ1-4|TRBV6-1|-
TGTGCCAGTTGGGGGACTGGGCCTAATGAAAAACTGTTTTTT
CASWGTGPNEKLFF
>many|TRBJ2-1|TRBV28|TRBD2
TGTGCCAGCAGTACCGCTAGCGGGGGGGCAAATGAGCAGTTCTTC
CASSTASGGANEQFF
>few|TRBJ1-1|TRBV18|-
TGTGCCAGCTCACCGGGGAGGGACACTGAAGCTTTCTTT
CASSPGRDTEAFF
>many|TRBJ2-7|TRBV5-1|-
TGCGCCAGCAGCTTCTTGGGACCCGCGACCTACGAGCAGTACTTC
CASSFLGPATYEQYF
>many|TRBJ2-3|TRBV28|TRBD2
TGTGCCAGCAGTGCCCTGTTGGGGGGGAGCACAGATACGCAGTATTTT
CASSALLGGSTDTQYF
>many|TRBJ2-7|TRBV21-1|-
TGTGCCAGCAGCAAAGGGCAGGGCAACGAGCAGTACTTC
CASSKGQGNEQYF
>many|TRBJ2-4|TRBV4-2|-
TGTGCCAGCAGCCAAGTAGGGGGGCGGGGAGCCAAAAACATTCAGTACTTC
CASSQVGGRGAKNIQYF
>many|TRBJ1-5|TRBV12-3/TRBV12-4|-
TGTGCCAGCAGAAGGGCAAACAATCAGCCCCAGCATTTT
CASRRANNQPQHF
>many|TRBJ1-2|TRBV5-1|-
TGCGCCAGCAGCTTGGGCGGGGCCGAGAATGGCTACACCTTC
CASSLGGAENGYTF
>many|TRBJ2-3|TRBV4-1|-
TGCGCCAGCAGCCAACCGACAGGTTGGGCGCAGTATTTT
CASSQPTGWAQYF
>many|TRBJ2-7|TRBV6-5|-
TGTGCCAGCAGTTACTCCGGGGATCCCTCCTACGAGCAGTACTTC
CASSYSGDPSYEQYF
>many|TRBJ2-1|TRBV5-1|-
TGCGCCAGCAGCTTGTCTCCTACCTACAATGAGCAGTTCTTC
CASSLSPTYNEQFF
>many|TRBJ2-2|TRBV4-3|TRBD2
TGCGCCAGCAGCCAAGATAGGGCCGGGGGGGGCACCGGGGAGCTGTTTTTT
CASSQDRAGGGTGELFF
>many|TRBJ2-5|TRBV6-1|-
TGTGCCAGCAGTGAGCGGGACGGTCGCTTTGGGGCCCAGTACTTC
CASSERDGRFGAQYF
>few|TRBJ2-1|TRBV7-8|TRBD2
TGTGCCAGCAGCTTAGGGCTAGCGGGGGGACTCTCCTACAATGAGCAGTTCTTC
CASSLGLAGGLSYNEQFF
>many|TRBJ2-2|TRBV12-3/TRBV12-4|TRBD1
TGTGCCAGCAGTCGAAGCCGGACAGGCCGGCCCGGGGAGCTGTTTTTT
CASSRSRTGRPGELFF
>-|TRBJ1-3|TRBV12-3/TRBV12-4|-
TGTGCCAGCAGACCGACAGCGTCTGGAAACACCATATATTTT
CASRPTASGNTIYF
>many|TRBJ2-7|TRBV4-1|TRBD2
TGCGCCAGCAGCCGGGGAGGGGTCCTCTCCTACGAGCAGTACTTC
CASSRGGVLSYEQYF
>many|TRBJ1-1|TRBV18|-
TGTGCCAGCTCACCACAGGGTTCGGACACTGAAGCTTTCTTT
CASSPQGSDTEAFF
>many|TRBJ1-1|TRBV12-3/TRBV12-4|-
TGTGCCAGCAGTTATCGTGGGGGCATAGAGACTGAAGCTTTCTTT
CASSYRGGIETEAFF
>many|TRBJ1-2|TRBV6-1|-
TGTGCCAGCAGTCCAACCCATAACTATGGCTACACCTTC
CASSPTHNYGYTF
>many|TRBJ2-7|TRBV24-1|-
TGTGCCTCTCCCCACGAGCAGTACTTC
CASPHEQYF
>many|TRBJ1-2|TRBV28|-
TGTGCCAGCAGACCCGGGACATTGGGCTACACCTTC
CASRPGTLGYTF
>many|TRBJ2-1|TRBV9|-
TGTGCCAGCAGCACTTCGGGAATCTCCTACAATGAGCAGTTCTTC
CASSTSGISYNEQFF
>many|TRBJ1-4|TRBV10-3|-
TGTGCCTCCCACGCTGGGGGGGATGAAAAACTGTTTTTT
CASHAGGDEKLFF
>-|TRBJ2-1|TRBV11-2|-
TGTGCCAGCAGCTTCCGAACCGGGACGCGGGGACATGAGCAGTTCTTC
CASSFRTGTRGHEQFF
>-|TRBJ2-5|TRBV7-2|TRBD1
TGTGCCAGCAGCACAGACAGGGGGCGGGTAGAGACCCAGTACTTC
CASSTDRGRVETQYF
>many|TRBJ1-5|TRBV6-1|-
TGTGCCAGCAGTGACCCACCTCACAATCAGCCCCAGCATTTT
CASSDPPHNQPQHF
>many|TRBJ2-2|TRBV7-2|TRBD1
TGTGCCAGCAGCTTTTACAGGGGGCGAGGTACCGGGGAGCTGTTTTTT
CASSFYRGRGTGELFF
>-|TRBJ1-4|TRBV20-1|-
TGCAGTGCTAGCCCGCCGGGGGCTAATGAAAAACTGTTTTTT
CSASPPGANEKLFF
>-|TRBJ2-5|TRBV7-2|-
TGTGCCAGCAGCTTAGACAACAGGATGCAAGAGACCCAGTACTTC
CASSLDNRMQETQYF
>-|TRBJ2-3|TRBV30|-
TGTGCCTGGAGTGGGTGGGCGGCTAGCACAGATACGCAGTATTTT
CAWSGWAASTDTQYF
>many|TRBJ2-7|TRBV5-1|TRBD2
TGCGCCAGCAGCCAATTAAGGACTAGCGGGGAGATCGAGCAGTACTTC
CASSQLRTSGEIEQYF
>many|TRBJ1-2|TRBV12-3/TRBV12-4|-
TGTGCCAGCAGTTTAGACGGACAGTATGGCTACACCTTC
CASSLDGQYGYTF
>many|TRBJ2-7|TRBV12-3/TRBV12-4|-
TGTGCCAGCAGTTTAGCCGCCACCTACGAGCAGTACTTC
CASSLAATYEQYF
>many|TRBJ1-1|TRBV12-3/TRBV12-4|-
TGTGCCAGCACCACTTTGGGCCCTGGAATGAACACTGAAGCTTTCTTT
CASTTLGPGMNTEAFF
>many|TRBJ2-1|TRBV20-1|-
TGCAGTGCTAGAGATCCCGCCGGGGAGCAGTTCTTC
CSARDPAGEQFF
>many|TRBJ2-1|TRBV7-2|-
TGTGCCAGCAGCCCCGTCGTGCGGGTAAGCTCCTACAATGAGCAGTTCTTC
CASSPVVRVSSYNEQFF
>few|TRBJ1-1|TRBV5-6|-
TGTGCCAGCAGCCCCAGGGTAGGAGAAGCTTTCTTT
CASSPRVGEAFF
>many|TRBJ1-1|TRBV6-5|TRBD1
TGTGCCAGCAGTTCAGAACAGGGGTTCACTGAAGCTTTCTTT
CASSSEQGFTEAFF
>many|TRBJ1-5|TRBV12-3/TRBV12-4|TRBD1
TGTGCCAGCAGCTTGGGACAGCATAGCAATCAGCCCCAGCATTTT
CASSLGQHSNQPQHF
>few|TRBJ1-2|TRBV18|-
TGTGCCAGCTCATATATCTCAGGGGATGGCTACACCTTC
CASSYISGDGYTF
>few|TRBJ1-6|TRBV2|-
TGTGCCAGCAAAGGAAGGGCAGGGGAAGGGTCACCCCTCCACTTT
CASKGRAGEGSPLHF
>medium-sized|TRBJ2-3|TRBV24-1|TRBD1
TGTGCCACCAGTGATCTAACAGGGGACATCGATACGCAGTATTTT
CATSDLTGDIDTQYF